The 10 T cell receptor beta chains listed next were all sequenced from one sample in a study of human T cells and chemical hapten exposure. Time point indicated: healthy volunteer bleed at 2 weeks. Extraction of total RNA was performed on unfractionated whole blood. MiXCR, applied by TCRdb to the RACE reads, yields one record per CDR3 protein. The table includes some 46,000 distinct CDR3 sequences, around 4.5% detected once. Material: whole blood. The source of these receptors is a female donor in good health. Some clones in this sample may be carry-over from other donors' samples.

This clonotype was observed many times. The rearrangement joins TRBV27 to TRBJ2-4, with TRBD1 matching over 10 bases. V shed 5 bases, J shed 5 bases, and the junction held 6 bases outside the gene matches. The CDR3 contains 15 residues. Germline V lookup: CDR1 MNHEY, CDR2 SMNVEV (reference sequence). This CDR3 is CASSLRGTGENIQYF. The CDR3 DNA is TGTGCCAGCAGTCTGAGGGGGACAGGGGAAAACATTCAGTACTTC.

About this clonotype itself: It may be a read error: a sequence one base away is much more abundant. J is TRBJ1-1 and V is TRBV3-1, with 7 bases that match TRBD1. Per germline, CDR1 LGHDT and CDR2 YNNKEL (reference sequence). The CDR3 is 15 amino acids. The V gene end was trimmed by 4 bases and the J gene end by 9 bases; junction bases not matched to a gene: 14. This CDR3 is CASSRRAPGGTKAFF. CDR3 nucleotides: TGTGCCAGCAGCCGAAGGGCCCCAGGGGGGACTAAAGCTTTCTTT.

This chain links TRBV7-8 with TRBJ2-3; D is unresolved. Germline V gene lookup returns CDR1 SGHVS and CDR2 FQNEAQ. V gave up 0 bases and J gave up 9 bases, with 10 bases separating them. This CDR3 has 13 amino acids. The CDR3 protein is CASSLASWHTQYF. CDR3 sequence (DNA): TGTGCCAGCAGCTTAGCTTCGTGGCACACGCAGTATTTT.

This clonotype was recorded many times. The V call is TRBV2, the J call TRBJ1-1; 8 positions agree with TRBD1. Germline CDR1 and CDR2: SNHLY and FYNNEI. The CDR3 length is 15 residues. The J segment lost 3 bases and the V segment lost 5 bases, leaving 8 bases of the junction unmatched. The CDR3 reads CASSPRTGRDTEAFF. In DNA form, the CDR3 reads TGTGCCAGCAGTCCAAGGACAGGGAGGGACACTGAAGCTTTCTTT.

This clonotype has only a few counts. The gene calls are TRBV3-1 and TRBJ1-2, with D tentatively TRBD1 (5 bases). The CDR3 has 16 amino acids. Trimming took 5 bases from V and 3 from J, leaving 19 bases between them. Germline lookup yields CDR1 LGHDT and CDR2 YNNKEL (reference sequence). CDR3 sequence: CASSSEIIRGDYGYTF. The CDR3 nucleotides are TGTGCCAGCAGCTCTGAGATTATACGGGGCGACTATGGCTACACCTTC.

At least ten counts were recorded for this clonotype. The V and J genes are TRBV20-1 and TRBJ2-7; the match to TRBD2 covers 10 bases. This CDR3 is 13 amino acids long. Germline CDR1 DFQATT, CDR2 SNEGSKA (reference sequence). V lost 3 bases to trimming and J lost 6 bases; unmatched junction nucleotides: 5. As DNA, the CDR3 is TGCAGTGCTAGTGGGCTAGCGGGGGTCGAGCAGTACTTC. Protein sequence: CSASGLAGVEQYF.

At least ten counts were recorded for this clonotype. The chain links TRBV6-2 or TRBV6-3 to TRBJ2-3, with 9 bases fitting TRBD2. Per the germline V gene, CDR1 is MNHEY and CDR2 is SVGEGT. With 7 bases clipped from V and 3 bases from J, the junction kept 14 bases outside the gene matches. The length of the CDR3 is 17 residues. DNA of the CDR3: TGTGCCAGCACCGACCCCCTTGGCGGGGGGGCTACAGATACGCAGTATTTT. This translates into CASTDPLGGGATDTQYF.

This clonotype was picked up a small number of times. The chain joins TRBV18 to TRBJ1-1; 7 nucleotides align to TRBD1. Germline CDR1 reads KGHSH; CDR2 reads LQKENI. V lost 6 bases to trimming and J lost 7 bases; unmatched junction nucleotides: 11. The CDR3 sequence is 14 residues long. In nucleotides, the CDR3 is TGTGCCAGCTCCCTCCGAGGGGGCGCGGGTGAAGCTTTCTTT. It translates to CASSLRGGAGEAFF.

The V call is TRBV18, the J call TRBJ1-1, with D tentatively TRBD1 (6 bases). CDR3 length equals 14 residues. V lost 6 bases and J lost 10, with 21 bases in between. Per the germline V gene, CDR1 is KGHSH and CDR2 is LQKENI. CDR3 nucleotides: TGTGCCAGCTCCCCCGAGGGGGGATCGAAAGGAGCTTTCTTT. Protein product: CASSPEGGSKGAFF.

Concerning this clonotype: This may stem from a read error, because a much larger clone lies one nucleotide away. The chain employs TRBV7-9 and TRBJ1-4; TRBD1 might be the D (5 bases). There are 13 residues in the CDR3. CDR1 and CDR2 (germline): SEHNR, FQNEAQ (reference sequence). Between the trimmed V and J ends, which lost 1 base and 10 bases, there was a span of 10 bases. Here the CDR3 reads CASSLEGSGKLFF. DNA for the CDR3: TGTGCCAGCAGCTTAGAGGGGTCCGGAAAACTGTTTTTT. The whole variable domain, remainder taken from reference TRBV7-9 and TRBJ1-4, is DTGVSQNPRHKITKRGQNVTFRCDPISEHNRLYWYRQTLGQGPEFLTYFQNEAQLEKSRLLSDRFSAERPKGSFSTLEIQRTEQGDSAMYLCASSLEGSGKLFFGSGTQLSVL.